This T cell receptor beta chain stems from a study of PD-1 blockade in classical Hodgkin lymphoma. TCRdb's table, derived via immunoSEQ multiplex PCR, lists solely in-frame clones and lacks some. The sample holds 90,000 to 95,000 clones; 89% are singletons and the top ten take approximately 12%. As to this clone: Its cognate antigen is unknown.

Every single patient, without exception, relapsed after autologous stem cell transplantation, and brentuximab vedotin exposure varied. Best responses fell into complete response, partial response or progressive disease. Study-wide results and limits: Prior to therapy, complete responders displayed diversity much like that of newly diagnosed patients.

Germline CDR1 is SQVTM and CDR2 is ANQGSEA. Trimming at V came to 5 bases and at J to 8 bases, leaving 3 bases not matched to a gene. CDR3 length: 13 amino acids. The V call is TRBV29-1, the J call TRBJ2-1, with TRBD2 identical over 13 bases. The origin of this receptor is a human donor with classical Hodgkin lymphoma. The source was peripheral blood mononuclear cells (PBMCs), collected before the second cycle of nivolumab. In DNA, the CDR3 is TGCAGCGTTCGACTAGCGGGAGGCGATGAGCAGTTCTTC. It encodes CSVRLAGGDEQFF.